Below are 27 T cell receptor beta chains sequenced from a single sample in a study of shared clonotypes between healthy human individuals. CD45RO-negative, CCR7-positively selected cells formed the naive CD8 fraction, excluding terminally differentiated effector memory CD45RA+ cells. Assay: immunoSEQ multiplex PCR; the TCRdb copy retains only in-frame clones and omits some. The repertoire holds about 750,000 clones, with 80% to 95% as singletons. Sequenced: naive CD8+ T cells sorted from blood. These receptors all come from a man aged 25-40 years in good health.

The V gene is TRBV19, the J gene TRBJ2-1; D gene ambiguous. Trimming pared 1 base from V and 6 bases from J, leaving 4 bases between. CDR1 is LNHDA, CDR2 SQIVND, per germline (reference sequence). This CDR3 is 12 amino acids long. This CDR3 is CASSIVRNEQFF. In DNA form, the CDR3 reads TGTGCCAGTAGTATAGTCCGCAATGAGCAGTTCTTC.

The chain has TRBV21-1 and TRBJ2-2; no check of the table's D call, TRBD1, against the DNA was made. TRBV21-1 corresponds to a pseudogene. The CDR3 length is 16 residues. CDR3 region: CASSKTDSPNTGELFF. The CDR3 bases are TGTGCCAGCAGCAAGACGGACAGCCCGAACACCGGGGAGCTGTTTTTT.

The CDR3 reads CASSLFDRGYEQYF. CDR3 bases: TGTGCCAGCAGCCTTTTCGACAGGGGCTACGAGCAGTACTTC. The chain combines TRBV5-5 with TRBJ2-7, with 8 bases that match TRBD1. Germline CDR1 reads SGHKS; CDR2 reads YYEKEE (reference sequence). After removal of 4 bases from V and 3 bases from J, the junction contained 6 bases not matched to a gene. The CDR3 loop spans 14 amino acids. Looking up the rest from reference TRBV5-5 and TRBJ2-7 gives the full variable domain: DAGVTQSPTHLIKTRGQQVTLRCSPISGHKSVSWYQQVLGQGPQFIFQYYEKEERGRGNFPDRFSARQFPNYSSELNVNALLLGDSALYLCASSLFDRGYEQYFGPGTRLTVT.

This chain connects TRBV27 to TRBJ2-1, with 7 bases aligning to TRBD1. The J segment lost 4 bases and the V segment lost 0 bases, leaving 3 bases of the junction unmatched. The CDR3 length is 15 residues. Germline V CDR1 and CDR2: MNHEY, SMNVEV (reference sequence). In DNA, the CDR3 is TGTGCCAGCAGTTTATCCGGGACAGAATACAATGAGCAGTTCTTC. It codes for CASSLSGTEYNEQFF.

The chain carries TRBV25-1 and TRBJ1-3, with unresolved D. Germline values: CDR1 MGHDK, CDR2 SYGVNS. The germline V and J ends were trimmed by 3 bases and 4 bases, with 10 bases remaining between them. The CDR3 consists of 14 residues. The CDR3 DNA reads as TGTGCCAGCAGTGAGGCAGTCGTCGGAAACACCATATATTTT. Encoded protein: CASSEAVVGNTIYF.

The rearrangement links TRBV27 to TRBJ2-7; the D gene is possibly TRBD1 (5 bases). The CDR3 runs 16 residues. Germline assignment: CDR1 MNHEY and CDR2 SMNVEV (reference sequence). Trimming stripped 6 bases from V and 3 bases from J, with 21 bases between. This CDR3 reads CASSSQSLGPDYEQYF. The CDR3 coding sequence is TGTGCCAGCAGCTCACAGAGTCTGGGGCCGGACTACGAGCAGTACTTC.

The chain couples TRBV2 to TRBJ1-1; possible D gene TRBD1, 5 bases. Trimming removed 6 bases from V and 0 bases from J, with 11 bases in between. There are 14 residues in the CDR3. From germline, CDR1 is SNHLY and CDR2 FYNNEI. CDR3 amino acids: CASRTTVMNTEAFF. In nucleotides, the CDR3 is TGTGCCAGCAGAACGACAGTTATGAACACTGAAGCTTTCTTT.

The J gene is TRBJ2-3, the V gene TRBV11-2; D gene unclear. CDR3 length: 12 amino acids. Germline CDR1 is SGHAT and CDR2 is FQNNGV. V lost 6 bases, J lost 2 bases, and 6 bases lay in between. CDR3 sequence reads: CASRYLTDTQYF. In nucleotides, the CDR3 is TGTGCCAGCAGGTATCTCACAGATACGCAGTATTTT.

This chain links TRBV27 with TRBJ2-1; D is possibly TRBD2 (6 bases). Trimming cost V 6 bases and J 0 bases, with 9 bases left between them. The CDR3 is 14 amino acids. Germline loops: CDR1 MNHEY, CDR2 SMNVEV (reference sequence). The DNA of the CDR3 is TGTGCCAGCAGGTGGGACTTCTCCTACAATGAGCAGTTCTTC. It is translated as CASRWDFSYNEQFF.

This chain uses TRBV28 with TRBJ2-3; D ambiguous. CDR3 length equals 16 residues. Germline lookup yields CDR1 MDHEN and CDR2 SYDVKM. Trimming shortened V by 3 bases and J by 4 bases, and 17 bases separated the two germline ends. Here the CDR3 DNA reads TGTGCCAGCAGTTTTGGAGTTGGGTCAAGGGCAGATACGCAGTATTTT. It is translated as CASSFGVGSRADTQYF.

The V call is TRBV7-2, the J call TRBJ1-2, with D possibly matching TRBD1 (6 bases). Trimming removed 0 bases from V and 0 bases from J, with 8 bases in between. The germline V gene encodes CDR1 SGHTA and CDR2 FQGNSA. The CDR3 runs 15 residues. CDR3 sequence reads: CASSLAGTTNYGYTF. The CDR3 nucleotides are TGTGCCAGCAGCTTAGCCGGGACAACTAACTATGGCTACACCTTC. The entire variable domain, with the rest obtained from reference TRBV7-2 and TRBJ1-2, is as follows: GAGVSQSPSNKVTEKGKDVELRCDPISGHTALYWYRQSLGQGLEFLIYFQGNSAPDKSGLPSDRFSAERTGGSVSTLTIQRTQQEDSAVYLCASSLAGTTNYGYTFGSGTRLTVV.

This chain uses TRBV7-9 with TRBJ2-5; possible D gene TRBD1, 6 bases. Germline V gene lookup returns CDR1 SEHNR and CDR2 FQNEAQ (reference sequence). Trimming stripped 5 bases from V and 1 base from J, with 11 bases between. The CDR3 length is 14 residues. DNA for the CDR3: TGTGCCAGCAGCCGGGACACCAGCCAAGAGACCCAGTACTTC. Its translation: CASSRDTSQETQYF. The whole variable domain, remainder taken from reference TRBV7-9 and TRBJ2-5, is DTGVSQNPRHKITKRGQNVTFRCDPISEHNRLYWYRQTLGQGPEFLTYFQNEAQLEKSRLLSDRFSAERPKGSFSTLEIQRTEQGDSAMYLCASSRDTSQETQYFGPGTRLLVL.

The chain carries TRBV7-9 and TRBJ2-1; 10 positions agree with TRBD1. The CDR3 contains 16 residues. CDR1 is SEHNR, CDR2 FQNEAQ, per germline (reference sequence). V lost 5 bases to trimming and J lost 9 bases; unmatched junction nucleotides: 13. In DNA form, the CDR3 reads TGTGCCAGCAGCCGCACTAGGGACAGGGGTCTCGGTGAGCAGTTCTTC. It codes for CASSRTRDRGLGEQFF.

J is TRBJ1-3 and V is TRBV5-1; D is possibly TRBD1 (5 bases). Germline lookup yields CDR1 SGHRS and CDR2 YFSETQ. The germline V and J ends were trimmed by 1 base and 1 base, with 9 bases remaining between them. This CDR3 contains 15 residues. The CDR3 here is CASSLSGGSGNTIYF. Written as DNA, the CDR3 is TGCGCCAGCAGCTTGTCTGGGGGATCTGGAAACACCATATATTTT. Variable domain in full (rest from reference TRBV5-1 and TRBJ1-3): KAGVTQTPRYLIKTRGQQVTLSCSPISGHRSVSWYQQTPGQGLQFLFEYFSETQRNKGNFPGRFSGRQFSNSRSEMNVSTLELGDSALYLCASSLSGGSGNTIYFGEGSWLTVV.

This clone was counted a single time. The gene calls are TRBV2 and TRBJ2-7, with TRBD2 matching over 7 bases. The CDR3 spans 14 residues. V dropped 5 bases and J dropped 7; count of bases not matched to a gene: 11. Germline-derived CDR1 and CDR2 are SNHLY and FYNNEI. The CDR3 here is CASSSPEKRGEQYF. For the CDR3, the DNA is TGTGCCAGCAGTTCCCCAGAGAAGCGGGGAGAGCAGTACTTC.

The rearrangement uses TRBV11-2 and TRBJ2-5; TRBD2 is a possible D gene (5 bases). V lost 5 bases to trimming and J lost 1 base, with 14 bases between them. Germline CDR1 reads SGHAT; CDR2 reads FQNNGV. There are 15 residues in the CDR3. In nucleotides, the CDR3 is TGTGCCAGCAGCACCAGGACTGGCCGCCAAGAGACCCAGTACTTC. Protein sequence: CASSTRTGRQETQYF.

The rearrangement links TRBV28 to TRBJ1-1, with D unresolved. Trimming removed 1 base at V and 3 bases at J, with 15 bases between. CDR1 MDHEN and CDR2 SYDVKM come from the germline V gene. The CDR3 consists of 16 residues. CDR3 coding DNA: TGTGCCAGCAGTTTATTTTGGTCCAGTGGGTACACTGAAGCTTTCTTT. It translates to CASSLFWSSGYTEAFF. The full variable domain, completed using reference TRBV28 and TRBJ1-1, is DVKVTQSSRYLVKRTGEKVFLECVQDMDHENMFWYRQDPGLGLRLIYFSYDVKMKEKGDIPEGYSVSREKKERFSLILESASTNQTSMYLCASSLFWSSGYTEAFFGQGTRLTVV.

Regarding this clone: The sample has other DNA sequences that encode this CDR3 too. The chain combines TRBV9 with TRBJ2-7; D not resolved. There are 15 residues in the CDR3. Germline V gives CDR1 SGDLS, CDR2 YYNGEE. The V and J ends lost 0 bases and 3 bases respectively, with 13 bases between them. In nucleotides, the CDR3 is TGTGCCAGCAGCGTAGGCGGCAGCTCTAGCTACGAGCAGTACTTC. Translation gives CASSVGGSSSYEQYF.

This chain connects TRBV7-9 to TRBJ2-7, with D unclear. V was shortened by 0 bases and J by 5 bases, with 8 bases between the two germline ends. CDR1 and CDR2 from the germline V gene are SEHNR and FQNEAQ (reference sequence). CDR3 size: 13 residues. The CDR3 protein is CASSLALRHEQYF. The CDR3, as DNA: TGTGCCAGCAGCTTAGCGCTCCGTCACGAGCAGTACTTC.

This sequence joins TRBV6-5 and TRBJ2-2; no clear D. The CDR3 runs to 15 residues. Trimming shortened V by 2 bases and J by 1 base, and 8 bases separated the two germline ends. Germline V gene data show CDR1 as MNHEY and CDR2 as SVGAGI. CDR3 DNA: TGTGCCAGCAGTTACAGGAAGGAGAACACCGGGGAGCTGTTTTTT. Its protein product is CASSYRKENTGELFF.

The chain has TRBV7-9 and TRBJ2-7, with TRBD1 as a possible D gene (5 bases). Deletions cut 8 bases from V and 0 bases from J, with 8 bases between. Germline V gene lookup returns CDR1 SEHNR and CDR2 FQNEAQ (reference sequence). This CDR3 region has 12 residues. CDR3 sequence: CASQGYSYEQYF. CDR3 DNA sequence: TGTGCCAGCCAGGGATACTCCTACGAGCAGTACTTC.

The chain carries TRBV28 and TRBJ2-3, with 8 bases lining up with TRBD1. V lost 5 bases to trimming and J lost 2 bases; unmatched junction nucleotides: 18. The CDR3 sequence is 19 residues long. Per germline, CDR1 MDHEN and CDR2 SYDVKM. The CDR3 sequence: CASSNRTGKGAGPTDTQYF. The CDR3 nucleotides read TGTGCCAGCAGTAACCGGACAGGGAAGGGGGCAGGCCCCACAGATACGCAGTATTTT.

The chain couples TRBV29-1 to TRBJ1-1; tentatively, D is TRBD1 (5 bases). Deletions cut 4 bases from V and 7 bases from J, with 19 bases between. The CDR3 length is 14 residues. CDR1 is SQVTM, CDR2 ANQGSEA, per germline. The CDR3 reads CSVVAQGMGGEAFF. The CDR3 region has the DNA TGCAGCGTTGTGGCCCAGGGCATGGGTGGTGAAGCTTTCTTT.

CDR3 coding DNA: TGTGCCAGCAGCTTAGGAGACAGGGTTGTGGCGGGAGCCTACAATGAGCAGTTCTTC. Residues: CASSLGDRVVAGAYNEQFF. This sequence joins TRBV7-9 and TRBJ2-1, with D perhaps TRBD1 or TRBD2 (7 bases each). Trimming pared 1 base from V and 2 bases from J, leaving 21 bases between. This CDR3 has 19 amino acids. The germline CDR1 and CDR2 sequences are SEHNR and FQNEAQ (reference sequence).

V usage is TRBV18 and J usage is TRBJ2-5, with D tentatively TRBD1 (5 bases). V shed 6 bases and J shed 1 base, with 15 bases lying between them. The germline CDR1 and CDR2 sequences are KGHSH and LQKENI. The CDR3 totals 15 residues. CDR3 sequence (DNA): TGTGCCAGCTCGCGATCCAACAGGTTCCAAGAGACCCAGTACTTC. Encoded protein: CASSRSNRFQETQYF.

There are a few counts of this clone. The chain employs TRBV6-5 and TRBJ1-5; D is undetermined. The germline V gene encodes CDR1 MNHEY and CDR2 SVGAGI. This CDR3 is 13 amino acids long. V was cut by 6 bases and J by 5 bases, with 11 bases left in between. CDR3 DNA sequence: TGTGCCAGCAGCACGGTAATTCATCAGCCCCAGCATTTT. This translates into CASSTVIHQPQHF.

In the case of this clone: Other DNA variants within this sample encode the same CDR3. V and J are TRBV27 and TRBJ2-2, with D unclear. This CDR3 contains 13 residues. Trimming took 5 bases from V and 1 from J, leaving 5 bases between them. Germline CDR1 MNHEY, CDR2 SMNVEV (reference sequence). The CDR3 sequence is CASSTLNTGELFF. In DNA form, the CDR3 reads TGTGCCAGCAGTACCCTGAACACCGGGGAGCTGTTTTTT.